The 32 T cell receptor beta chains presented below share a single source sample, sequenced in a study of glioma-infiltrating T cells after dendritic cell vaccination (dated by TCRdb to about 2016). To prepare the library, the immunoSEQ multiplex PCR assay was applied. TCRdb retrieved this table from immuneACCESS and kept in-frame rearrangements only. Not all clones are present; in checked studies, unresolved V genes account for under half, and no reason is known for the remainder. This sample is represented by approximately 82,000 clones; 80% to 90% of them were singletons. The ten largest clones represent more than 3% of the sample. Specimen: blood, collected before dendritic cell vaccination. The receptors here all came from a human donor with glioblastoma.

V usage is TRBV14 and J usage is TRBJ2-7, with TRBD2 identical over 10 bases. The CDR3 totals 17 residues. V shed 0 bases, J shed 0 bases, and the junction held 5 bases outside the gene matches. CDR1 is SGHDN and CDR2 is FVKESK in the germline V gene. The CDR3 coding sequence is TGTGCCAGCAGCCAAGATTTTCTAGCGGGGGCCTCCTACGAGCAGTACTTC. As protein: CASSQDFLAGASYEQYF.

In regard to this clone: Other DNA sequences from this sample encode an identical CDR3 as well. This chain connects TRBV7-2 to TRBJ2-5; D may be TRBD2 (5 bases). This CDR3 has 14 residues. Deletions cut 1 base from V and 4 bases from J, with 10 bases between. Per germline, CDR1 SGHTA and CDR2 FQGNSA. The CDR3, as DNA: TGTGCCAGCAGCTTAGTTGGAGGTCGAGAGACCCAGTACTTC. Translated: CASSLVGGRETQYF.

There are a few counts of this clone. This chain connects TRBV15 to TRBJ2-3, with a possible D match to TRBD2 (6 bases). The V and J ends lost 4 bases and 0 bases respectively, with 17 bases between them. From germline, CDR1 is LNHNV and CDR2 YYDKDF (reference sequence). CDR3 size: 17 residues. The CDR3 protein is CATSTLGGAESTDTQYF. DNA for the CDR3: TGTGCCACCAGCACCCTGGGCGGGGCAGAGAGCACAGATACGCAGTATTTT.

The genes are TRBV6-5 and TRBJ1-5; weak D call: TRBD1 (5 bases). Trimming took 0 bases from V and 4 from J, leaving 10 bases between them. CDR3 length: 15 residues. Germline V gene data show CDR1 as MNHEY and CDR2 as SVGAGI. CDR3 in amino acids: CASSYSGQLNQPQHF. The CDR3 DNA reads TGTGCCAGCAGTTACTCGGGGCAGTTAAATCAGCCCCAGCATTTT.

This clone was counted once. The chain employs TRBV2 and TRBJ2-3; tentatively, D is TRBD2 (6 bases). The germline gives CDR1 SNHLY, CDR2 FYNNEI. The CDR3 is 14 residues long. V was cut by 4 bases and J by 6 bases, with 14 bases left in between. This CDR3 reads CASSGARGYDTQYF. The CDR3, as DNA: TGTGCCAGCAGTGGAGCGCGGGGTTACGATACGCAGTATTTT.

The chain joins TRBV25-1 to TRBJ1-6, with 7 bases fitting TRBD1. The length of the CDR3 is 13 residues. Unmatched junction bases numbered 2, after V lost 8 bases and J lost 4 bases. Germline V gene data show CDR1 as MGHDK and CDR2 as SYGVNS. The CDR3 loop reads CASEQGYNSPLHF. Written as DNA, the CDR3 is TGTGCCAGCGAACAGGGGTATAATTCACCCCTCCACTTT.

The chain is built from TRBV2 and TRBJ1-6; tentatively, D is TRBD1 (5 bases). Trimming pared 9 bases from V and 10 bases from J, leaving 13 bases between. This CDR3 contains 12 residues. The V gene's germline CDR1 is SNHLY and CDR2 FYNNEI. The CDR3 region is CASRGDGSPLHF. CDR3 DNA: TGTGCCAGTAGGGGCGACGGATCACCCCTCCACTTT.

The V gene is TRBV27, the J gene TRBJ1-2, with D maybe TRBD1 (5 bases). The CDR3 contains 13 residues. Germline CDR1 and CDR2: MNHEY and SMNVEV (reference sequence). Trimming removed 3 bases at V and 6 bases at J, with 11 bases between. Here the CDR3 reads CASSLVGQHGYTF. For the CDR3, the DNA is TGTGCCAGCAGTTTGGTGGGGCAGCATGGCTACACCTTC.

The chain combines TRBV19 with TRBJ2-2; tentative D call: TRBD2 (5 bases). V lost 6 bases to trimming and J lost 5 bases, with 10 bases between them. The CDR3 is 13 residues long. The germline V gene has CDR1 LNHDA and CDR2 SQIVND (reference sequence). As DNA, the CDR3 is TGTGCCAGTAGCGTTCGAGGGACCGGGGAGCTGTTTTTT. The encoded protein is CASSVRGTGELFF.

This clone has just one count. This chain links TRBV5-8 with TRBJ2-7, with D possibly matching TRBD1 (6 bases). Trimming stripped 4 bases from V and 1 base from J, with 9 bases between. The CDR3 contains 13 residues. In germline, CDR1 is SGHTS, CDR2 YDEGEE. DNA of the CDR3: TGTGCCAGCAGCGACAGGTCTTCCTACGAGCAGTACTTC. Its translation: CASSDRSSYEQYF.

The gene calls are TRBV30 and TRBJ1-6; 10 bases agree with TRBD1. V lost 0 bases, J lost 0 bases, and 11 bases stayed unmatched. Looked up from germline, CDR1 is GTSNPN and CDR2 is SVGIG (reference sequence). The CDR3 totals 20 residues. Written as DNA, the CDR3 is TGTGCCTGGAGTGTCGCTCCCGGGACAGGGGAAAGCTCCTATAATTCACCCCTCCACTTT. This encodes CAWSVAPGTGESSYNSPLHF.

The chain combines TRBV19 with TRBJ1-5, with 8 bases fitting TRBD1. The V and J ends lost 3 bases and 6 bases, in that order; junction bases with no gene match: 10. CDR3 length equals 16 residues. Germline CDR1 is LNHDA and CDR2 is SQIVND (reference sequence). The DNA of the CDR3 is TGTGCCAGTAGTATCCTACAGCAGGGGGCACGTCAGCCCCAGCATTTT. Translated: CASSILQQGARQPQHF.

The chain is built from TRBV7-9 and TRBJ2-7; D perhaps matches TRBD2 (7 bases). The germline V and J ends were trimmed by 0 bases and 2 bases, with 11 bases remaining between them. This CDR3 spans 15 amino acids. Germline CDR1 is SEHNR and CDR2 is FQNEAQ (reference sequence). CDR3 in DNA: TGTGCCAGCAGCTTAGCTCGGGGGGCGGCCTACGAGCAGTACTTC. Protein product: CASSLARGAAYEQYF.

This clone was detected only once. The chain combines TRBV5-1 with TRBJ1-4, with 7 positions matching TRBD1. CDR3 length: 14 residues. Germline V lookup: CDR1 SGHRS, CDR2 YFSETQ. V shed 0 bases, J shed 8 bases, and the junction held 4 bases outside the gene matches. This chain's CDR3 is CASSLDGQAEKLFF. The CDR3 DNA is TGCGCCAGCAGCTTGGACGGACAGGCAGAAAAACTGTTTTTT.

The CDR3 nucleotides are TGCGCCAGCAGTATCGGTTTTCGGGCAGGGGGCTTCTACGAGCAGTACTTC. It yields the protein CASSIGFRAGGFYEQYF. The gene calls are TRBV5-1 and TRBJ2-7; 8 bases agree with TRBD1. Trimming took 5 bases from V and 3 from J; bases not matched to a gene: 16. The germline CDR1 and CDR2 sequences are SGHRS and YFSETQ. CDR3 length equals 17 residues.

The chain is built from TRBV5-6 and TRBJ1-4, with 8 bases lining up with TRBD1. Germline V gene data show CDR1 as SGHDT and CDR2 as YYEEEE. The junction had 3 bases not matched to a gene; V was cut back by 2 bases and J by 3 bases. The CDR3 covers 15 residues. The CDR3 DNA reads TGTGCCAGCAGCTTTACAGGGGGACCTAATGAAAAACTGTTTTTT. Its protein is CASSFTGGPNEKLFF.

The chain recombines TRBV5-4 with TRBJ1-1; 8 bases agree with TRBD1. V lost 3 bases, J lost 1 base, and 8 bases stayed unmatched. The CDR3 extends over 16 amino acids. CDR1 SGHNT and CDR2 YYREEE come from the germline V gene (reference sequence). The CDR3 DNA is TGTGCCAGCAGCTCTTACAGGGGGGACTCGAACACTGAAGCTTTCTTT. This encodes CASSSYRGDSNTEAFF.

This chain connects TRBV6-1 to TRBJ2-1; D is possibly TRBD1 (6 bases). The length of the CDR3 is 13 residues. V was shortened by 4 bases and J by 5 bases, with 9 bases between the two germline ends. Looked up from germline, CDR1 is MNHNS and CDR2 is SASEGT. The CDR3 nucleotides read TGTGCCAGCAGTGCTGACAGGCACAATGAGCAGTTCTTC. Its protein is CASSADRHNEQFF.

The J gene is TRBJ2-3, the V gene TRBV4-2, with 7 bases aligning to TRBD2. Germline V gene sequence: CDR1 LGHNA, CDR2 YNFKEQ. CDR3 length: 17 residues. V shed 0 bases, J shed 2 bases, and the junction held 8 bases outside the gene matches. The DNA of the CDR3 is TGTGCCAGCAGCCAAGATGGACGGGAGGTGGTCACAGATACGCAGTATTTT. Its protein is CASSQDGREVVTDTQYF.

V and J are TRBV19 and TRBJ2-1; 7 bases are shared with TRBD1. The germline gives CDR1 LNHDA, CDR2 SQIVND (reference sequence). This CDR3 comprises 13 residues. After removal of 4 bases from V and 6 bases from J, the junction contained 3 bases not matched to a gene. As DNA, the CDR3 is TGTGCCAGTAGTAGACAGGGTGCCAATGAGCAGTTCTTC. This sequence encodes CASSRQGANEQFF.

This clone was observed once. The rearrangement links TRBV4-1 to TRBJ2-7, with TRBD1 as a possible D gene (5 bases). The V and J ends lost 2 bases and 3 bases respectively, with 11 bases between them. The CDR3 is 14 amino acids. Germline CDR1 and CDR2: MGHRA and YSYEKL. CDR3 nucleotide sequence: TGCGCCAGCAGCCAACAGGACACCGTCTACGAGCAGTACTTC. Translating it yields CASSQQDTVYEQYF.

This clone was detected only once. The V gene is TRBV19, the J gene TRBJ1-5; the match to TRBD1 covers 9 bases. The CDR3 contains 15 residues. The germline gives CDR1 LNHDA, CDR2 SQIVND (reference sequence). After removal of 7 bases from V and 7 bases from J, the junction contained 11 bases not matched to a gene. The DNA for the CDR3 is TGTGCCAGTAACCCGCTGGGACAGGGAGGACAGCCCCAGCATTTT. It specifies CASNPLGQGGQPQHF.

The V and J genes are TRBV7-9 and TRBJ1-3, with 9 bases aligning to TRBD1. CDR1 is SEHNR and CDR2 is FQNEAQ in the germline V gene (reference sequence). Trimming at V came to 7 bases and at J to 4 bases, leaving 5 bases not matched to a gene. The CDR3 covers 14 residues. CDR3 amino acids: CASKQGASGNTIYF. CDR3 nucleotide sequence: TGTGCCAGCAAACAGGGGGCGTCCGGAAACACCATATATTTT.

This sequence joins TRBV5-4 and TRBJ1-6, with D uncertain. Trimming pared 2 bases from V and 1 base from J, leaving 7 bases between. CDR1 is SGHNT, CDR2 YYREEE, per germline (reference sequence). This CDR3 contains 15 residues. CDR3 amino acids: CASSLSGSYNSPLHF. In DNA form, the CDR3 reads TGTGCCAGCAGCTTATCGGGGTCCTATAATTCACCCCTCCACTTT.

The chain couples TRBV27 to TRBJ2-7, with TRBD1 matching 9 bases. The germline V gene has CDR1 MNHEY and CDR2 SMNVEV (reference sequence). Trimming at V came to 5 bases and at J to 5 bases, leaving 4 bases not matched to a gene. The CDR3 runs to 13 residues. This CDR3 reads CASSRTGVNEQYF. The CDR3 bases are TGTGCCAGCAGTCGGACAGGGGTGAACGAGCAGTACTTC.

The chain joins TRBV27 to TRBJ2-1; possibly TRBD1 for D (6 bases). The CDR3 is made up of 15 amino acids. Germline values: CDR1 MNHEY, CDR2 SMNVEV (reference sequence). Trimming pared 3 bases from V and 3 bases from J, leaving 12 bases between. The CDR3 reads CASSFSGDGYNEQFF. Here the CDR3 DNA reads TGTGCCAGCAGTTTTTCAGGGGATGGCTACAATGAGCAGTTCTTC.

The chain combines TRBV29-1 with TRBJ2-5, with 13 bases fitting TRBD2. The length of the CDR3 is 12 residues. V was clipped by 7 bases and J by 4 bases; unmatched bases: 0. Germline V gene data show CDR1 as SQVTM and CDR2 as ANQGSEA. As DNA, the CDR3 is TGCAGCGGACTAGCGGGAGGAGAGACCCAGTACTTC. Residues: CSGLAGGETQYF.

The chain's CDR3 is CASSETGLYGYTF. The CDR3 DNA is TGTGCCAGCAGTGAGACAGGGCTCTATGGCTACACCTTC. The V and J genes are TRBV6-1 and TRBJ1-2; 7 bases map to TRBD1. This CDR3 has 13 residues. Germline loops: CDR1 MNHNS, CDR2 SASEGT. J gave up 4 bases and V 3 bases, and 2 bases lay outside the gene matches.

This chain connects TRBV29-1 to TRBJ2-7, with D maybe TRBD1 (6 bases). Germline CDR1 SQVTM, CDR2 ANQGSEA. V was shortened by 7 bases and J by 4 bases, with 17 bases between the two germline ends. This CDR3 comprises 13 residues. The CDR3 protein is CSAGQSGGYEQYF. CDR3 DNA sequence: TGCAGCGCCGGACAGTCAGGTGGTTACGAGCAGTACTTC.

J is TRBJ1-4 and V is TRBV9; no clear D. Looked up from germline, CDR1 is SGDLS and CDR2 is YYNGEE. The CDR3 is made up of 14 amino acids. Between the trimmed V and J ends, which lost 0 bases and 5 bases, there was a span of 8 bases. DNA for the CDR3: TGTGCCAGCAGCGTAGGAGGGATCAATGAAAAACTGTTTTTT. It codes for CASSVGGINEKLFF.

The rearrangement uses TRBV19 and TRBJ1-5; D remains ambiguous. The CDR3 is 15 residues long. The V end lost 1 base, the J end lost 3 bases, and 10 bases lay between the germline ends. Germline CDR1 reads LNHDA; CDR2 reads SQIVND (reference sequence). The CDR3 DNA reads TGTGCCAGTAGTATAGGGGTGTGGGCCAATCAGCCCCAGCATTTT. Translated, it gives CASSIGVWANQPQHF.

The table lists this clone with a count of one. The chain links TRBV19 to TRBJ1-2; D gene ambiguous. Germline CDR1 reads LNHDA; CDR2 reads SQIVND (reference sequence). This CDR3 spans 16 amino acids. V was pared by 6 bases and J by 4 bases, with 21 bases between. In nucleotides, the CDR3 is TGTGCCAGTAGCCTCCGCGGCGGGAGGATAAGCTATGGCTACACCTTC. Translating gives CASSLRGGRISYGYTF. Full variable domain (missing parts from reference TRBV19 and TRBJ1-2): DGGITQSPKYLFRKEGQNVTLSCEQNLNHDAMYWYRQDPGQGLRLIYYSQIVNDFQKGDIAEGYSVSREKKESFPLTVTSAQKNPTAFYLCASSLRGGRISYGYTFGSGTRLTVV.